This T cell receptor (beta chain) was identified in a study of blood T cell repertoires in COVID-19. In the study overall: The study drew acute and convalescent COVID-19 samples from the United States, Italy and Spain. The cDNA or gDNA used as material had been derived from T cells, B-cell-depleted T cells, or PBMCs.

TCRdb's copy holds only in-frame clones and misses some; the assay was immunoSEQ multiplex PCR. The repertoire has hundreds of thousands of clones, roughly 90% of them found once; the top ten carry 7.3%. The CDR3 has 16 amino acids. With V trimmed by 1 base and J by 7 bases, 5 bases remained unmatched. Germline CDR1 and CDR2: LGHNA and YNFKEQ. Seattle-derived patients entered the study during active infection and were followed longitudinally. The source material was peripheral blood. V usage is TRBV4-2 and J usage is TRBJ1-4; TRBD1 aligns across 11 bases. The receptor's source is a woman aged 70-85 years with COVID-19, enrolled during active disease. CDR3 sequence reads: CASSQGGTGGSEKLFF. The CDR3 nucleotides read TGTGCCAGCAGCCAAGGGGGGACAGGGGGGAGTGAAAAACTGTTTTTT.